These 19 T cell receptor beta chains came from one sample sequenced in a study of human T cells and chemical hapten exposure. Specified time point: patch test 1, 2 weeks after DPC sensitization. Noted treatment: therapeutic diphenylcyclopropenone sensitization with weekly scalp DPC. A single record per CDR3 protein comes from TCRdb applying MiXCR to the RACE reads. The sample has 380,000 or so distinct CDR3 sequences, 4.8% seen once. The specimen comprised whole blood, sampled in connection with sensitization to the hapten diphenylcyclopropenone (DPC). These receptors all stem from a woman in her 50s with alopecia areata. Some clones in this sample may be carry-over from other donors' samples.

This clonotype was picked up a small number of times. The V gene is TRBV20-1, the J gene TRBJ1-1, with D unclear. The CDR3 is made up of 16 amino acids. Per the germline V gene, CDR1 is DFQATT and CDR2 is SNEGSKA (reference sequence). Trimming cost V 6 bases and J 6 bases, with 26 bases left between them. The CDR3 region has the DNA TGCAGTGCCGGTAGTCCCCGTCTGAGTTTGAAGCCTGAAGCTTTCTTT. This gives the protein CSAGSPRLSLKPEAFF.

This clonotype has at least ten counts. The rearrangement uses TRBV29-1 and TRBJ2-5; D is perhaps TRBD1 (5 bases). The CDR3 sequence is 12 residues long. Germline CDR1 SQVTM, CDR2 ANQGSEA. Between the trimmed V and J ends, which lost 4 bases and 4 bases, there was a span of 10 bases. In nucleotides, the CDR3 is TGCAGCGTTGTACAGGTCCGAGAGACCCAGTACTTC. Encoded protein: CSVVQVRETQYF. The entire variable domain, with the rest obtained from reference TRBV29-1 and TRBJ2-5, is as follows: SAVISQKPSRDICQRGTSLTIQCQVDSQVTMMFWYRQQPGQSLTLIATANQGSEATYESGFVIDKFPISRPNLTFSTLTVSNMSPEDSSIYLCSVVQVRETQYFGPGTRLLVL.

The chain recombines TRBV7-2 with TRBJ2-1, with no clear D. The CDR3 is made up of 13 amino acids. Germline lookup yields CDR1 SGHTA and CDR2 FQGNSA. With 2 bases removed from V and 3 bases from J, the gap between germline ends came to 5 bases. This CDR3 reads CASSLKVYNEQFF. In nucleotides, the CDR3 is TGTGCCAGCAGCTTAAAGGTCTACAATGAGCAGTTCTTC.

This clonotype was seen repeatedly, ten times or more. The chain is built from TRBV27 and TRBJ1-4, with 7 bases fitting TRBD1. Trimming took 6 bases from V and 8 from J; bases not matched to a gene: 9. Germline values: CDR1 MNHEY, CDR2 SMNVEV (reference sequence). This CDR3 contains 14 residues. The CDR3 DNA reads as TGTGCCAGCAGCCCCGTGACAGGGAAGGAAAAACTGTTTTTT. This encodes CASSPVTGKEKLFF.

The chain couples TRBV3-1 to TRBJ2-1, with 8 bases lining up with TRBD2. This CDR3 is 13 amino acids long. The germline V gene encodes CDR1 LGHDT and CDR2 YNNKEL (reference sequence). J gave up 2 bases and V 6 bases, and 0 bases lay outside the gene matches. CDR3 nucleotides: TGTGCCAGCAGGACTAGCGCCTACAATGAGCAGTTCTTC. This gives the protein CASRTSAYNEQFF.

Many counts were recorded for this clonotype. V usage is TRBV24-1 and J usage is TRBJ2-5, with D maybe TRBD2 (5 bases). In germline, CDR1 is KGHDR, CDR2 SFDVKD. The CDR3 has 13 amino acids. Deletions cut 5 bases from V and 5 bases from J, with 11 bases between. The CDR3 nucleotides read TGTGCCACCAGTGCGGGGTACTTGGAGACCCAGTACTTC. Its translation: CATSAGYLETQYF.

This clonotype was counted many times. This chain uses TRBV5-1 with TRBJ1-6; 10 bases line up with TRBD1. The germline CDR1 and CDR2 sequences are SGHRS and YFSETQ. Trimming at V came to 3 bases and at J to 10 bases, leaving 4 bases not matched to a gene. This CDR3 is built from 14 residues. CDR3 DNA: TGCGCCAGCAGCTGGGACAGGGGAGGGTCACCCCTCCACTTT. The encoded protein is CASSWDRGGSPLHF.

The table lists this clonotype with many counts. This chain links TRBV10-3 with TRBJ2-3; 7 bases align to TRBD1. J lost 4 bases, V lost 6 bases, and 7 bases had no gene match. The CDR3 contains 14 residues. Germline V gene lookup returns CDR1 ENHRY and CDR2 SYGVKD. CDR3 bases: TGTGCCATCAGGGGACAGATATTGGCAGATACGCAGTATTTT. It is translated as CAIRGQILADTQYF.

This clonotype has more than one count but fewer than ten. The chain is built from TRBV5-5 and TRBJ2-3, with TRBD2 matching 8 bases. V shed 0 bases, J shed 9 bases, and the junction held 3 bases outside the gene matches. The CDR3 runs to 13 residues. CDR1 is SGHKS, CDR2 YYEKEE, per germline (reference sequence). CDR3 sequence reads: CASSLGAGGTQYF. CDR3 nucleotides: TGTGCCAGCAGCTTGGGTGCGGGGGGCACGCAGTATTTT.

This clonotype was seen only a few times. CDR3 sequence reads: CASTQGPGPTYEQYF. As DNA, the CDR3 is TGTGCCAGCACCCAAGGTCCAGGGCCGACCTACGAGCAGTACTTC. V and J are TRBV6-6 and TRBJ2-7, with a weak D call TRBD1 (5 bases). V lost 7 bases to trimming and J lost 2 bases, with 18 bases between them. From germline, CDR1 is MNHNY and CDR2 SVGAGI (reference sequence). The CDR3 spans 15 residues.

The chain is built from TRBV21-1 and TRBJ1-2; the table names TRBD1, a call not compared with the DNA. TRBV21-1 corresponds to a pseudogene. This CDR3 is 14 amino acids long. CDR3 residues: CASSKGANNYGYTF. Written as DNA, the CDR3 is TGTGCCAGCAGCAAAGGGGCGAATAACTATGGCTACACCTTC.

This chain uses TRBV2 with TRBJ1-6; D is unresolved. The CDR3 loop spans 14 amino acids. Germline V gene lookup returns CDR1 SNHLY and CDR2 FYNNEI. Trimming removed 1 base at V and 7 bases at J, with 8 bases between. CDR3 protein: CASSEEVRNSPLHF. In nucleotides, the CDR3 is TGTGCCAGCAGTGAAGAAGTCCGAAATTCACCCCTCCACTTT. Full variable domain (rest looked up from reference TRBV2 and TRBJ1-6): EPEVTQTPSHQVTQMGQEVILRCVPISNHLYFYWYRQILGQKVEFLVSFYNNEISEKSEIFDDQFSVERPDGSNFTLKIRSTKLEDSAMYFCASSEEVRNSPLHFGNGTRLTVT.

CDR3 in amino acids: CASSSSPGTHNSPLHF. CDR3 DNA: TGTGCCAGCAGCTCGTCCCCCGGGACACATAATTCACCCCTCCACTTT. The chain employs TRBV7-9 and TRBJ1-6; D might be TRBD1 (6 bases). Germline V gives CDR1 SEHNR, CDR2 FQNEAQ (reference sequence). Trimming removed 4 bases at V and 5 bases at J, with 15 bases between. This CDR3 spans 16 amino acids.

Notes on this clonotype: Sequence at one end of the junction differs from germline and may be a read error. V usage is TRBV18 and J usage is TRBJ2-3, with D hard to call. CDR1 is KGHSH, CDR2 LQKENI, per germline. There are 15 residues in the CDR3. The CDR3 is CASSTPRPSTDTQYF. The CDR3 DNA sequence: TGTGCCAGCTCAACACCCCGACCTAGCACAGATACGCAGTATTTT.

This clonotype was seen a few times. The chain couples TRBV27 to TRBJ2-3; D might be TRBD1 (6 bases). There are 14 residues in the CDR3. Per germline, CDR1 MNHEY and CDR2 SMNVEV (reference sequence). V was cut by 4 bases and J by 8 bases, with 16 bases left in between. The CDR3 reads CASSSPGALATQYF. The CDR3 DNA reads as TGTGCCAGCAGTTCCCCAGGGGCATTGGCTACGCAGTATTTT.

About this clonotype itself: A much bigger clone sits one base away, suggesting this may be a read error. CDR3 loop: CASSLWGVRSTEAFF. CDR3 nucleotides: TGTGCCAGCAGCTTATGGGGGGTCAGGAGCACTGAAGCTTTCTTT. The chain has TRBV7-2 and TRBJ1-1; maybe TRBD1 (5 bases). V shed 2 bases and J shed 4 bases, with 14 bases lying between them. Germline CDR1 SGHTA, CDR2 FQGNSA. The CDR3 is 15 amino acids.

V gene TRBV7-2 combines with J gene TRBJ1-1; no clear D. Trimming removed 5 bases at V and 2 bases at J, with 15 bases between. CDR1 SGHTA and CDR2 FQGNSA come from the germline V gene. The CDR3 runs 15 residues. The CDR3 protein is CASSPPGTPNTEAFF. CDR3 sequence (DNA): TGTGCCAGCAGCCCCCCGGGAACACCTAACACTGAAGCTTTCTTT.

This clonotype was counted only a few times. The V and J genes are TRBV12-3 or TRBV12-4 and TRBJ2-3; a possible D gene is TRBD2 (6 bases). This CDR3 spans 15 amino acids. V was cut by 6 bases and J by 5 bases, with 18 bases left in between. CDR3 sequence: CASSRWRGGVDTQYF. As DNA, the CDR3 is TGTGCCAGCAGCCGTTGGCGGGGCGGGGTAGATACGCAGTATTTT.

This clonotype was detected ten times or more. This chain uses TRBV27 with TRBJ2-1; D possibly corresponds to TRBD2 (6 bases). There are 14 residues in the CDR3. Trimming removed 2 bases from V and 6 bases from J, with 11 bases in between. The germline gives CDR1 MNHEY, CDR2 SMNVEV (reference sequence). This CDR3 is CASSLAGTLNEQFF. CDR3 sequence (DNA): TGTGCCAGCAGTTTAGCCGGGACTCTCAATGAGCAGTTCTTC.